This T cell receptor (beta chain) was identified in a study of tumor and adjacent non-tumor tissue in lung cancer. The study, taken as a whole, reports: Tumor TCR diversity, when higher, was linked to shorter survival. Significantly higher TCR diversity was found in tumor than normal lung. Top 100 clones took a larger repertoire share in normal lung.

TCRbeta libraries were built with three rounds of nested PCR, modified from ARM-PCR. MiXCR, applied by TCRdb to the multiplex PCR reads, yields one record per CDR3 protein. The sample has 85,000 or so distinct CDR3 sequences, under 80% seen once; the top ten hold 21%. In this sample, this clonotype turned up a few times. Antigen specificity is unknown. The template was RNA from unsorted bulk tissue. This non-tumor lung sample came from over 3 cm beyond the tumor edge. Chemotherapy-naive patients with new lung cancer underwent thoracic surgery in China, August–November 2014. Germline trimming cut 2 bases from V and 1 base from J; bases unmatched to any gene: 15. The CDR3 extends over 19 amino acids.

Input material: distant non-tumor lung tissue. This TCR was recovered from a woman aged 50 to 65 with non-small cell lung cancer. V usage is TRBV12-3 or TRBV12-4 and J usage is TRBJ1-1; 8 nucleotides match TRBD1. CDR3 residues: CASSLTQGARLIGNTEAFF. DNA of the CDR3: TGTGCCAGCAGTTTAACTCAGGGGGCGAGATTGATTGGGAACACTGAAGCTTTCTTT.